What follows is one TCR beta chain and its context. What it binds is unknown. The CDR3 extends over 15 amino acids. Between the trimmed V and J ends, which lost 4 bases and 1 base, there was a span of 11 bases. Germline V gene lookup returns CDR1 SGHTA and CDR2 FQGNSA. The entry originates in a study of cytomegalovirus exposure and HLA in healthy donors. At the level of the study: Early on, a data release was issued that held 80 million or so unique TCRs from HLA-typed donors. Study results and limitations: Common viral pathogens seemed, in a later analysis, to connect with several of the most significant clusters. Reportedly, a later analysis found an Asian-associated ancestry cluster had fewer N-insertions than the roughly 670-donor mean.

Vbeta (60) and Jbeta (13) primers were used in the PCR. Clones were read by immunoSEQ multiplex PCR, and TCRdb kept only the in-frame ones, dropping some. Of 99,000 or so clones in the sample, 70% to 80% were seen once. Specimen: PBMCs. This sequence was found in a man aged 25 to 40 in good health and CMV-seronegative. The genes are TRBV7-2 and TRBJ1-5, with D maybe TRBD1 (5 bases). In DNA form, the CDR3 reads TGTGCCAGCAGCTGGGGGGGGTTAAGCAATCAGCCCCAGCATTTT. Its protein is CASSWGGLSNQPQHF. The variable domain in full, completed from reference TRBV7-2 and TRBJ1-5, reads GAGVSQSPSNKVTEKGKDVELRCDPISGHTALYWYRQSLGQGLEFLIYFQGNSAPDKSGLPSDRFSAERTGGSVSTLTIQRTQQEDSAVYLCASSWGGLSNQPQHFGDGTRLSIL.